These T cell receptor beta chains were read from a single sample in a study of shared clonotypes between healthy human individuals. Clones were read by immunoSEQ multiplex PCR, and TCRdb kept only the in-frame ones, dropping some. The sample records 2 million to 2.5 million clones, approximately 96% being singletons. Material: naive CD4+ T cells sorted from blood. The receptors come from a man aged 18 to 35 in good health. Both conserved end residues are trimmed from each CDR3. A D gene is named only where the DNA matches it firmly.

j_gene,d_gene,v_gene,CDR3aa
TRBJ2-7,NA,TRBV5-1,ASSVDPKAYEQY
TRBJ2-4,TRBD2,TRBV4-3,ASSQTRRGLVVAKNIQY
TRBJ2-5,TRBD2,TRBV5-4,ASSLDASGGAGETQY
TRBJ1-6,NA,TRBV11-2,ASSLGGGSSYNSPLH
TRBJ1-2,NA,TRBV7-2,ASSLGTLSTDGYT
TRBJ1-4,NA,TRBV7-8,ASSPTDEKLF
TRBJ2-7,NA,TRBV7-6,ASSLGRSSYEQY
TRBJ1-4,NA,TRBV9,ASSVGGSPNEKLF
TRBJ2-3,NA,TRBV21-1,ASSGRLPDTDTQY
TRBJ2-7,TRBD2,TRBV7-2,ASSFSGGAEEQY
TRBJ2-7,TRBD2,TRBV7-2,ASSLTGLAGIYEQY
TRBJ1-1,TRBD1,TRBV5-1,ASSLTGKGTEAF
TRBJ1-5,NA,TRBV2,ASSAQYSNQPQH
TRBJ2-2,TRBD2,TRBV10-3,AISEMGLAGGANTGELF
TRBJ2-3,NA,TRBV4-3,ASSLEGKDTDTQY
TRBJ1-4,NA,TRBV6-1,ASSGGRGEKLF
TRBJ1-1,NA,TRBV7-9,ASSLDSRGRLPEAF
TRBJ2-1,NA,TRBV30,AWAFGRSQF
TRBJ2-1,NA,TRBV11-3,ASSLEGRAVNNEQF
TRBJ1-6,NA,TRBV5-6,ASSFGRDNSPLH
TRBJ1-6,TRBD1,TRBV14,ASSHTGENSPLH
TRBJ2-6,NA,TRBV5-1,ASSIEGGVLT
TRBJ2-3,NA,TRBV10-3,AISASADTQY
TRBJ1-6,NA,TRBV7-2,ASSYYNSPLH
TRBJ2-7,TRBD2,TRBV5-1,ASSPGTSPYEQY
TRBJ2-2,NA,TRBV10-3,ATQAGLGGDGELF
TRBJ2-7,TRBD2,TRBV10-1,ASTLTQREVCSYEQY
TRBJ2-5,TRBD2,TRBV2,ASSDLGLAGWGY
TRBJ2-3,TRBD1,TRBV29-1,SVLNRGRTDTQY
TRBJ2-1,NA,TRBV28,ASSFGGTGSDEQF
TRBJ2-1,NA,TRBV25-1,ASSDRDVISKSYNEQF
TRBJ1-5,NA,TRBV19,ASSMGRSNQPQH
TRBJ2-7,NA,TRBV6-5,ASSYLTTRHYEQY
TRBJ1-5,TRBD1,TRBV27,ASRTGGRGLDQPQH
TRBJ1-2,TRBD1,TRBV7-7,ASSLAALRTGKLLGYGYT
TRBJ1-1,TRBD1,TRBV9,ASSTGTVNTEAF
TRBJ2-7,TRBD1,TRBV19,ASSVTGGGNYEQY
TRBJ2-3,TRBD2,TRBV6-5,ASSPLAGAFNTQY
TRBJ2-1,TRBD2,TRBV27,ASTEGLTSYNEQF
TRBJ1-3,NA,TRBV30,AWRHGSSGNTIY
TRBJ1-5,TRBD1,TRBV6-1,ASSEVRGQPQH
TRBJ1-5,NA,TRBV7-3,ASSLTVGGPQH
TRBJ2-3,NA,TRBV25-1,ASSVSGSTDTQY
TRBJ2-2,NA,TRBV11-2,ASSLWGASTGELF
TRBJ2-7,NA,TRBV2,ASSGRQGGYEQY
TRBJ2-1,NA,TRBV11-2,ASTLQGGANEQF
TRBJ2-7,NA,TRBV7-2,ASSLGSGHTYEQY
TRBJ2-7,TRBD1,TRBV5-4,ASSPGGLRYEQY
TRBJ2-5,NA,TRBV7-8,ASSERQNSFAAAQY